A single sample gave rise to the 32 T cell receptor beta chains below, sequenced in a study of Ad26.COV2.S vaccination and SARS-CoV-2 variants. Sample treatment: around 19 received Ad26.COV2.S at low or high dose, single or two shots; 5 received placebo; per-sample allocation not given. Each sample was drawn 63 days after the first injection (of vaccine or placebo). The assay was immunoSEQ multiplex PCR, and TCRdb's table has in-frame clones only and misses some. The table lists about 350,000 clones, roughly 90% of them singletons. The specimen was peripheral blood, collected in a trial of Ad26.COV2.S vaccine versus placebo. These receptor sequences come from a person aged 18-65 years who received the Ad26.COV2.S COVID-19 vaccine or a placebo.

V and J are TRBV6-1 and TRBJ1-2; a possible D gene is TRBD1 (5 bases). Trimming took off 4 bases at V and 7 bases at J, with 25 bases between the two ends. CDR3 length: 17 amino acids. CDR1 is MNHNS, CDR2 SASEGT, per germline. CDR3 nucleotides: TGTGCCAGCAGTGGGGTTAAAGTCGGGACGGAGATTTTTGGCTACACCTTC. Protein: CASSGVKVGTEIFGYTF.

The CDR3 region is CASSQVTGDYGGYTF. The CDR3 region has the DNA TGCGCCAGCAGCCAAGTGACAGGGGACTATGGGGGCTACACCTTC. V is TRBV4-3 and J is TRBJ1-2; 8 nucleotides agree with TRBD1. V was clipped by 1 base and J by 8 bases; unmatched bases: 9. CDR3 length: 15 amino acids. Germline V gene sequence: CDR1 LGHNA, CDR2 YSLEER.

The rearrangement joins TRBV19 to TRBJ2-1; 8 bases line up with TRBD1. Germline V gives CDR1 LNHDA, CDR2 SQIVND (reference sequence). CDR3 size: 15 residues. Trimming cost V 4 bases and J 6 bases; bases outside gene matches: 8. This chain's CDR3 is CASSTSGQGSNEQFF. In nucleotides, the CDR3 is TGTGCCAGTAGTACTTCTGGACAGGGTTCCAATGAGCAGTTCTTC.

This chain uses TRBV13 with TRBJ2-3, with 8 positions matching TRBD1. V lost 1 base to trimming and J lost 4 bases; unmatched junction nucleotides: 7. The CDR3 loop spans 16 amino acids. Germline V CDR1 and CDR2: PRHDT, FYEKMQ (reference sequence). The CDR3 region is CASSLEAGGASDTQYF. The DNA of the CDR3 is TGTGCCAGCAGCTTAGAAGCAGGGGGCGCATCAGATACGCAGTATTTT.

The CDR3 DNA reads TGTGCCTGGAGTGTACGGAGGACAGGAGGAGAAAAACTGTTTTTT. Encoded protein: CAWSVRRTGGEKLFF. This rearrangement joins TRBV30 to TRBJ1-4; 7 nucleotides align to TRBD1. The CDR3 is made up of 15 amino acids. Germline-derived CDR1 and CDR2 are GTSNPN and SVGIG (reference sequence). J gave up 8 bases and V 0 bases, and 9 bases lay outside the gene matches.

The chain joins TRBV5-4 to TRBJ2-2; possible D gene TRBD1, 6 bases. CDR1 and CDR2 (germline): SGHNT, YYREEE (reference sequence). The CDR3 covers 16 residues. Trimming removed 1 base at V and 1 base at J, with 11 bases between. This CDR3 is CASSLSGAENTGELFF. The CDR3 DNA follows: TGTGCCAGCAGCTTGTCAGGGGCCGAGAACACCGGGGAGCTGTTTTTT. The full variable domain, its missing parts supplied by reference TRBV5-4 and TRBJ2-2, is ETGVTQSPTHLIKTRGQQVTLRCSSQSGHNTVSWYQQALGQGPQFIFQYYREEENGRGNFPPRFSGLQFPNYSSELNVNALELDDSALYLCASSLSGAENTGELFFGEGSRLTVL.

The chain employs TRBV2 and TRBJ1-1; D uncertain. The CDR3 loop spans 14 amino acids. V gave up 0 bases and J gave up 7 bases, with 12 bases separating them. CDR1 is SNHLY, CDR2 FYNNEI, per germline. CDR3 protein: CASSEALLRNEAFF. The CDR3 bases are TGTGCCAGCAGTGAAGCGCTTCTCAGAAATGAAGCTTTCTTT.

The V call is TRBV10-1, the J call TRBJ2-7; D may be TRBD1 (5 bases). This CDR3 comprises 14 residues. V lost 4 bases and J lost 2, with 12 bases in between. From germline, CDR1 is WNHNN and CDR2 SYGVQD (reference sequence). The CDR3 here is CASSAQTATYEQYF. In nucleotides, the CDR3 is TGCGCCAGCAGTGCCCAGACAGCAACCTACGAGCAGTACTTC.

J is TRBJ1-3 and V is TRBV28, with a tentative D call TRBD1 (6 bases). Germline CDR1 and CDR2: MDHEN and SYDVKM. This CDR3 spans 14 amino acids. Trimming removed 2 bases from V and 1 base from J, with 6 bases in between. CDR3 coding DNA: TGTGCCAGCAGTTTAAGGGGGTCTGGAAACACCATATATTTT. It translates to CASSLRGSGNTIYF. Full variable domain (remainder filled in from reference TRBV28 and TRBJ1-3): DVKVTQSSRYLVKRTGEKVFLECVQDMDHENMFWYRQDPGLGLRLIYFSYDVKMKEKGDIPEGYSVSREKKERFSLILESASTNQTSMYLCASSLRGSGNTIYFGEGSWLTVV.

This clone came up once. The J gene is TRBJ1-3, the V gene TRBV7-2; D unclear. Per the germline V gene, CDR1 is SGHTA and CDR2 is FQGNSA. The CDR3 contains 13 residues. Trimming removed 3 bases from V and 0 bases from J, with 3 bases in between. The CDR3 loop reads CASSFDSGNTIYF. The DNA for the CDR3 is TGTGCCAGCAGCTTCGACTCTGGAAACACCATATATTTT.

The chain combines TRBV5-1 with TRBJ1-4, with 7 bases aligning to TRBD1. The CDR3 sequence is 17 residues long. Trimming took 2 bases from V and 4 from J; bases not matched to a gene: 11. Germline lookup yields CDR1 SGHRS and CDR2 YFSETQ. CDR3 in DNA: TGCGCCAGCAGCTTTCGTACAGGGGCGTCGCTTAATGAAAAACTGTTTTTT. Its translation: CASSFRTGASLNEKLFF.

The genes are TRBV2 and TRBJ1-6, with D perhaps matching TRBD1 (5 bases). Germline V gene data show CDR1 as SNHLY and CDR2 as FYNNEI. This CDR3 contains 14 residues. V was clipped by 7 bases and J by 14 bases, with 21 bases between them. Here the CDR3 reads CASKYQGLLRALHF. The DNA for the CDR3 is TGTGCCAGCAAGTACCAGGGCCTACTCAGGGCCCTCCACTTT.

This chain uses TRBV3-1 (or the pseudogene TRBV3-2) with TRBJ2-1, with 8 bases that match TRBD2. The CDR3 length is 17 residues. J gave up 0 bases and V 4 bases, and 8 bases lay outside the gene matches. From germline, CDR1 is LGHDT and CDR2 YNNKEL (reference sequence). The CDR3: CASSPTVGRVSYNEQFF. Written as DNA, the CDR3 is TGTGCCAGCAGCCCAACGGTCGGGAGGGTCTCCTACAATGAGCAGTTCTTC.

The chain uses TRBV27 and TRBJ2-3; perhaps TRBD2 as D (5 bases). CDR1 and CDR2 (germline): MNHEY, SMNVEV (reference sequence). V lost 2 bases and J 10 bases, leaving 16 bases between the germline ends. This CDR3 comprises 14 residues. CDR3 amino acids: CASSLRPLVTPQYF. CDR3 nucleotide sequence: TGTGCCAGCAGTTTAAGGCCACTAGTTACCCCGCAGTATTTT.

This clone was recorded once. The CDR3 DNA sequence: TGCGCCAGCAGCTTGGCTCTGGGGGTAATCACCGGGGAGCTGTTTTTT. Its translation is CASSLALGVITGELFF. This rearrangement joins TRBV5-1 to TRBJ2-2; D might be TRBD1 or TRBD2, each matching 5 bases. Trimming removed 0 bases from V and 4 bases from J, with 13 bases in between. CDR1 and CDR2 (germline): SGHRS, YFSETQ. The CDR3 consists of 16 residues.

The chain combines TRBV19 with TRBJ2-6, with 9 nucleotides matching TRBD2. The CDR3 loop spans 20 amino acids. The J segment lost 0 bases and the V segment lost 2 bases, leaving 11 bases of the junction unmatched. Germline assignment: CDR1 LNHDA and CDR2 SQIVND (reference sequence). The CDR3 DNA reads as TGTGCCAGTAGTATAAGGGCTAGCGGGGCCGTTAACTCTGGGGCCAACGTCCTGACTTTC. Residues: CASSIRASGAVNSGANVLTF.

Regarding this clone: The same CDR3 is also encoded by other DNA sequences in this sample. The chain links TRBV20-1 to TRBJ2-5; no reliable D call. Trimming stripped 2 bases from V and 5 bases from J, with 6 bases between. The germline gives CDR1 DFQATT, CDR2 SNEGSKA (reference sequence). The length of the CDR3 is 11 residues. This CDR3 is CSARSLETQYF. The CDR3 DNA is TGCAGTGCTAGATCCTTGGAGACCCAGTACTTC.

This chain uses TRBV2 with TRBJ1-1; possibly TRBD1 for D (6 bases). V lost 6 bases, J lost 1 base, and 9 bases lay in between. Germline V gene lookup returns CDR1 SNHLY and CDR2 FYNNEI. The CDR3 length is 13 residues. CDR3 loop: CASRGGQNTEAFF. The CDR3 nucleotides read TGTGCCAGCAGGGGGGGACAGAACACTGAAGCTTTCTTT.

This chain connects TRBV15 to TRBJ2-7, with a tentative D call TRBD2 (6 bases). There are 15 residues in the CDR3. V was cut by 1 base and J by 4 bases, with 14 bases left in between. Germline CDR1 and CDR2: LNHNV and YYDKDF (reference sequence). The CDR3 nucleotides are TGTGCCACCAGCAGAGGACGGGAGACTCCGTACGAGCAGTACTTC. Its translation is CATSRGRETPYEQYF.

The CDR3 spells CASSSGQGKDTQYF. The CDR3 DNA reads TGTGCCAGCAGCTCCGGACAGGGGAAAGATACGCAGTATTTT. The V gene is TRBV11-3, the J gene TRBJ2-3, with 9 bases identical to TRBD1. Looked up from germline, CDR1 is SGHNT and CDR2 is YENEEA. This CDR3 spans 14 amino acids. The ends lost 4 bases at V and 5 bases at J; junction bases unmatched: 4. The full variable domain, in which reference TRBV11-3 and TRBJ2-3 provide the parts outside the CDR3, is EAGVVQSPRYKIIEKKQPVAFWCNPISGHNTLYWYLQNLGQGPELLIRYENEEAVDDSQLPKDRFSAERLKGVDSTLKIQPAELGDSAVYLCASSSGQGKDTQYFGPGTRLTVL.

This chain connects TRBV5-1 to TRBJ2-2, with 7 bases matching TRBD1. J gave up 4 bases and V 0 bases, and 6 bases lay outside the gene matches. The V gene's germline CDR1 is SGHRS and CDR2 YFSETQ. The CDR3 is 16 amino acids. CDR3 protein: CASSLVVGGATGELFF. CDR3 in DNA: TGCGCCAGCAGCTTGGTTGTAGGGGGCGCCACCGGGGAGCTGTTTTTT.

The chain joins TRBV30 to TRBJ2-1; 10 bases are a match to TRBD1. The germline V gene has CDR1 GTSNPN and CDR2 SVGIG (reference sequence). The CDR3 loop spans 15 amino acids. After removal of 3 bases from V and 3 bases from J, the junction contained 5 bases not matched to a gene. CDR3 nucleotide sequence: TGTGCCTGGAGGCCGGGACAGGGGTTCTACAATGAGCAGTTCTTC. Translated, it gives CAWRPGQGFYNEQFF.

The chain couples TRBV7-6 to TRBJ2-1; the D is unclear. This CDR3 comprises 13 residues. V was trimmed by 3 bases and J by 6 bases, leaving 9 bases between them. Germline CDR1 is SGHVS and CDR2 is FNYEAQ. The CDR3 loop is CASSFFRFNEQFF. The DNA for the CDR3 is TGTGCCAGCAGCTTCTTCCGATTCAATGAGCAGTTCTTC.

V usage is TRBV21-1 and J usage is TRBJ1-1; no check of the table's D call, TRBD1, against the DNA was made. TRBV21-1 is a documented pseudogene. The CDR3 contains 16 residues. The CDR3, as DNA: TGTGCCAGCAGCAAAGCCGGAAGGGGGCTTGGCACTGAAGCTTTCTTT. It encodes CASSKAGRGLGTEAFF.

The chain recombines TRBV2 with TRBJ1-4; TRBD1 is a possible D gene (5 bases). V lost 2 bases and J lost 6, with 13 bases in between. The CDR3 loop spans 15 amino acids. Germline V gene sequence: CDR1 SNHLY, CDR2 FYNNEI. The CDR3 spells CASSEPGRRDEKLFF. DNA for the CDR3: TGTGCCAGCAGTGAACCGGGACGGCGTGATGAAAAACTGTTTTTT.

CDR3 DNA: TGTGCCAGCAGCGTAGCTGTCAGGTCGGGGATGGGCTACGAGCAGTACTTC. This codes for CASSVAVRSGMGYEQYF. This chain links TRBV9 with TRBJ2-7; TRBD2 might be the D (5 bases). Germline values: CDR1 SGDLS, CDR2 YYNGEE. This CDR3 is built from 17 residues. Trimming took off 0 bases at V and 3 bases at J, with 19 bases between the two ends.

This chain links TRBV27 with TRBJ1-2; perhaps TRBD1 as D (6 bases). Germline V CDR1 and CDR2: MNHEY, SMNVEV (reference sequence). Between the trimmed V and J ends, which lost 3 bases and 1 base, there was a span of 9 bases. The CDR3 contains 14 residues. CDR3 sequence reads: CASSLAGVNYGYTF. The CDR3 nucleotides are TGTGCCAGCAGTTTGGCAGGGGTTAACTATGGCTACACCTTC.

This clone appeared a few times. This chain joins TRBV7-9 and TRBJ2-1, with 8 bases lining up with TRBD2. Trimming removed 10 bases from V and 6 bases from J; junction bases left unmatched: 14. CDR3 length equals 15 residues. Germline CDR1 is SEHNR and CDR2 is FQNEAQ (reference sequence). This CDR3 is CATTTSAAVSNEQFF. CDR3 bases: TGTGCCACCACGACTAGCGCGGCAGTCAGCAATGAGCAGTTCTTC.

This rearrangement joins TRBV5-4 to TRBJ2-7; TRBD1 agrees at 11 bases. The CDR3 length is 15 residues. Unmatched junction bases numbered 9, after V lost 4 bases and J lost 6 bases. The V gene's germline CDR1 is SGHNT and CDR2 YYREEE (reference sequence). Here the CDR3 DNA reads TGTGCCAGCAGCACTGGACAGGGGGCTTTGGTCGAGCAGTACTTC. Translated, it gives CASSTGQGALVEQYF.

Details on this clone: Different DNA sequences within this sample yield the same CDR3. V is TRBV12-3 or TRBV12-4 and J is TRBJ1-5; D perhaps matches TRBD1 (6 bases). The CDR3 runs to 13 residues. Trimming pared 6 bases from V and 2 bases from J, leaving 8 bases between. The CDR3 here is CASSRQGNQPQHF. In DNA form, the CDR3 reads TGTGCCAGCAGCAGACAGGGCAATCAGCCCCAGCATTTT.

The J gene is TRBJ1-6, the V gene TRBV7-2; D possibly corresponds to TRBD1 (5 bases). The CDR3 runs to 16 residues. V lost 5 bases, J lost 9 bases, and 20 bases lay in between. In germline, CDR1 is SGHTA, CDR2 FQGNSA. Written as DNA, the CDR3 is TGTGCCAGCAGCCCCTCGGGAGGGACGTGGGGTTCACCCCTCCACTTT. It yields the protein CASSPSGGTWGSPLHF.

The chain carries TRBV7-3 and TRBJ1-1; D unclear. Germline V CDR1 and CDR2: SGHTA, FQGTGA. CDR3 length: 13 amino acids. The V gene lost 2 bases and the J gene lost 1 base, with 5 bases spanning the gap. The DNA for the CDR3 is TGTGCCAGCAGCTTATGGCAGAACACTGAAGCTTTCTTT. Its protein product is CASSLWQNTEAFF.